The clone carrying this T cell receptor (beta chain) occurred many times. The ends lost 4 bases at V and 5 bases at J; junction bases unmatched: 10. The germline gives CDR1 ENHRY, CDR2 SYGVKD. The CDR3 length is 15 residues. TCRdb reprocessed the RT-PCR reads with MiXCR, giving one entry per CDR3 protein. The table lists fewer than 800,000 distinct CDR3 sequences, approximately 14% of them singletons. Sequenced sample: memory CD4+ T cells from blood. This TCR derives from a female donor in good health, serving as a healthy control. This chain uses TRBV10-3 with TRBJ1-1; 7 bases align to TRBD1. CDR3 sequence reads: CAISVKRQGTTEAFF. The CDR3 DNA follows: TGTGCCATCAGTGTCAAAAGACAGGGAACGACTGAAGCTTTCTTT.